The sequence of this T cell receptor beta chain was determined in a study of Ad26.COV2.S vaccination and SARS-CoV-2 variants. Study findings and constraints: Reported post-vaccination CD8+ and CD4+ T cell responses to spike showed substantial breadth.

A note on this clone: Its target is unknown.

V lost 6 bases and J lost 2, with 14 bases in between. Germline values: CDR1 MNHEY, CDR2 SMNVEV (reference sequence). The CDR3 covers 15 residues. The treatment here: some 19 received Ad26.COV2.S at low or high dose, single or two shots; 5 received placebo; per-sample allocation not given. Day 63 following the first vaccine or placebo injection was when the samples were taken. Repertoires were generated with immunoSEQ multiplex PCR, while TCRdb's copy carries only in-frame clones and drops some. The data show about 350,000 clones, 85% seen once. The chain recombines TRBV27 with TRBJ2-1, with D possibly called TRBD1 or TRBD2 (6 bases each). The clonotype was recovered from a person aged 18-60 years who received the Ad26.COV2.S COVID-19 vaccine or a placebo. Material: peripheral blood, obtained in a trial of Ad26.COV2.S vaccine versus placebo. The CDR3 region has the DNA TGTGCCAGCAGCCGAGGGGGGCCCACCTACAATGAGCAGTTCTTC. Translating it yields CASSRGGPTYNEQFF.